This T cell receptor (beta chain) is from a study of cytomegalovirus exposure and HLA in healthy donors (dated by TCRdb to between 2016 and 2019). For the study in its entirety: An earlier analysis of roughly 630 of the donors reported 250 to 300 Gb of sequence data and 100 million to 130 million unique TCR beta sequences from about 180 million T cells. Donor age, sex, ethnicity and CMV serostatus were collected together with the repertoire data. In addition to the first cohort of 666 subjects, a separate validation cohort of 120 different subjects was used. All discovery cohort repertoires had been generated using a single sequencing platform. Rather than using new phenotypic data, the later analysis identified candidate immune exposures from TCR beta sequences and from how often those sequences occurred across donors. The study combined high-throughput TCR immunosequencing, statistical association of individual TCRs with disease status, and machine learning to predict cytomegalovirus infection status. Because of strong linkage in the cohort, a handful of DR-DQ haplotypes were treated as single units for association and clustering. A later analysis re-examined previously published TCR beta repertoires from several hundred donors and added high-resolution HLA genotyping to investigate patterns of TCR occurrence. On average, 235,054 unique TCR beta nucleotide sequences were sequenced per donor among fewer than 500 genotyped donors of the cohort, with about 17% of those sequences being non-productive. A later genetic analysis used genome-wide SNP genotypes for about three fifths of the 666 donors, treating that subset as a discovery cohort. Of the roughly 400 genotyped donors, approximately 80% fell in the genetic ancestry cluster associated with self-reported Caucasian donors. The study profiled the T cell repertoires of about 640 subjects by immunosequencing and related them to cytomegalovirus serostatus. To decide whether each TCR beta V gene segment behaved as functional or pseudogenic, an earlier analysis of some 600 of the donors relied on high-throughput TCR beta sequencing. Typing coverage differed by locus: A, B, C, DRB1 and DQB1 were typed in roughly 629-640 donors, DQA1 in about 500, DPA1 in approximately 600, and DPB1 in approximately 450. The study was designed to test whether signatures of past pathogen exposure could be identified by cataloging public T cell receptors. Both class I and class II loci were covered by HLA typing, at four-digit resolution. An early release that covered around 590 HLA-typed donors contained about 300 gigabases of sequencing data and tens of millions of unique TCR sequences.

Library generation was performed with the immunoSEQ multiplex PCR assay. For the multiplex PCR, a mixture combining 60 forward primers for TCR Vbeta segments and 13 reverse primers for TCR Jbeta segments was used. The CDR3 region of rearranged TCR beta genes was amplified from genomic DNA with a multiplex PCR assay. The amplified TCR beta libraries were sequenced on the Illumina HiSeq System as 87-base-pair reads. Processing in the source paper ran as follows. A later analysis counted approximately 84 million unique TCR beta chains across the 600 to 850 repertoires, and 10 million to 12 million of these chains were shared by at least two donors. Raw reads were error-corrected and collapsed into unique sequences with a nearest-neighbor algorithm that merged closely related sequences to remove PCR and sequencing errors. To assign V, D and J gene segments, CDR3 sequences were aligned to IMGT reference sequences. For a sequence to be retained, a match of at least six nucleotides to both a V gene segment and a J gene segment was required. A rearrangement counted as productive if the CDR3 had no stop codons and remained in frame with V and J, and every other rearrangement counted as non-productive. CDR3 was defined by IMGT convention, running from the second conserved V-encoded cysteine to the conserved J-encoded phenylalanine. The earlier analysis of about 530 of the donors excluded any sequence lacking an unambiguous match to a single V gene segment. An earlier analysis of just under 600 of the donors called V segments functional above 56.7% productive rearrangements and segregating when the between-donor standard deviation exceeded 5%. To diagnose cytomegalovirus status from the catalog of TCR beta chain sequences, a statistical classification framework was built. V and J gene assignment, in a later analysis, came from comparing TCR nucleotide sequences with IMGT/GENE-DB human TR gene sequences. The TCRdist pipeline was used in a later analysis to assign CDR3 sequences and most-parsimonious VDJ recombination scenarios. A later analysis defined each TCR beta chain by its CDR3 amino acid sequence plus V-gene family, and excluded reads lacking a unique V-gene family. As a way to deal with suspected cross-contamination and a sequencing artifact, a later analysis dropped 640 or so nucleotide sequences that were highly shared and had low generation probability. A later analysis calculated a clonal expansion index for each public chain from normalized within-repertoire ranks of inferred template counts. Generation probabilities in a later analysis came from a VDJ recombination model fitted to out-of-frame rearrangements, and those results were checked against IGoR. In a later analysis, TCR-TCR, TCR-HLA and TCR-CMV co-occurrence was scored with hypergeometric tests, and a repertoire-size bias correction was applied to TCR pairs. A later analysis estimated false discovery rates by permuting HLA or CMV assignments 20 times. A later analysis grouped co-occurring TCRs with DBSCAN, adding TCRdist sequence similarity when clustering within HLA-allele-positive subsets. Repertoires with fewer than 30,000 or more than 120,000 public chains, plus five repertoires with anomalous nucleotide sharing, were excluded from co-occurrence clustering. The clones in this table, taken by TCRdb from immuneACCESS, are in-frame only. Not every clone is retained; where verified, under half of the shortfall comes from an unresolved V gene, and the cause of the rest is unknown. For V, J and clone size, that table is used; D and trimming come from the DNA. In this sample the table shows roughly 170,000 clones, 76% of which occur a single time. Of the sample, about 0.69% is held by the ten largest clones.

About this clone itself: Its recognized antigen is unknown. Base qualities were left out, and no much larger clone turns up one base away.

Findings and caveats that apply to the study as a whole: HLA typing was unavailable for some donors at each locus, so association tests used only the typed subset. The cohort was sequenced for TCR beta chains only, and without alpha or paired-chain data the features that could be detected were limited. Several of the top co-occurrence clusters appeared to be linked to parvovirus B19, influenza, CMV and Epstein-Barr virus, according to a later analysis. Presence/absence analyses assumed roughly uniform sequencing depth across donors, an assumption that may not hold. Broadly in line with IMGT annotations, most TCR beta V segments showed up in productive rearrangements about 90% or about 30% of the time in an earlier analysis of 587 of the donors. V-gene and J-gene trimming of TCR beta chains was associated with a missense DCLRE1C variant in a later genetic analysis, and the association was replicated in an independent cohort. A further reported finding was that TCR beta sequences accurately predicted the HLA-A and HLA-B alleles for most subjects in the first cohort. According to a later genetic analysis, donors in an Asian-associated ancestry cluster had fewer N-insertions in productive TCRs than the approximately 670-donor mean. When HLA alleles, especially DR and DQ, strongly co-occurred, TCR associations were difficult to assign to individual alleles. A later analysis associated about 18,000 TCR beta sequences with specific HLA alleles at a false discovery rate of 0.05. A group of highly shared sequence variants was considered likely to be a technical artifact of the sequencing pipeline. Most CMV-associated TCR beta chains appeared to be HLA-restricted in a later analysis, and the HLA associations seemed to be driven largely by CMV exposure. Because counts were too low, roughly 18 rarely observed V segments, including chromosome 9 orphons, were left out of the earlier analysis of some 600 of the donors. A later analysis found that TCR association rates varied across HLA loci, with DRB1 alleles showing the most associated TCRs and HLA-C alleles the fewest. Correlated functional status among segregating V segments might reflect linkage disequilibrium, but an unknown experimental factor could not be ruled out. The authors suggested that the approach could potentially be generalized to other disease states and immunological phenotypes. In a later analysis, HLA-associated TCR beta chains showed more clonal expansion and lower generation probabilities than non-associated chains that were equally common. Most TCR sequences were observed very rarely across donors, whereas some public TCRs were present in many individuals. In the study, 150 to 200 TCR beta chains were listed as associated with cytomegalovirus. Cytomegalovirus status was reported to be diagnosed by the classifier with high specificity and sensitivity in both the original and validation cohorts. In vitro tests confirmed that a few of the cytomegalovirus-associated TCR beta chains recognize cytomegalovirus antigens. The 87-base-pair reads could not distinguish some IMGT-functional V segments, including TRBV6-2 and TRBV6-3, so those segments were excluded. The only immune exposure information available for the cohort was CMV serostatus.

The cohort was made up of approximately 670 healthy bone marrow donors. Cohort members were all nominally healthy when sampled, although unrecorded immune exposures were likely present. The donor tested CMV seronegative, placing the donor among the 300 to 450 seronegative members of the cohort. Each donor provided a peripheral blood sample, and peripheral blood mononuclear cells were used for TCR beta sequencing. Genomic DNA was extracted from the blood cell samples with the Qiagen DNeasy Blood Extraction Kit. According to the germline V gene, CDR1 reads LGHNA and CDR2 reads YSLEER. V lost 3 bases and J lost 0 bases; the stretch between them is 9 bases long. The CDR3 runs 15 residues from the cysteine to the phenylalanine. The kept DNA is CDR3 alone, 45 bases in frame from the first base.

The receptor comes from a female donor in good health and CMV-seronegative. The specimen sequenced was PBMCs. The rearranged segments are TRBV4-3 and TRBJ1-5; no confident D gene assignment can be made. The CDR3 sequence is CASSQGPDSNQPQHF. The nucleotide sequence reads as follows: TGCGCCAGCAGCCAGGGCCCAGATAGCAATCAGCCCCAGCATTTT.